This T cell receptor (beta chain) was documented in a study of blood T cell repertoires in COVID-19. Sequencing used immunoSEQ multiplex PCR; TCRdb keeps in-frame clones, though not all of them. This table has under 95,000 clones, roughly four fifths appearing once. The sequence was obtained from an elderly woman with acute or convalescent COVID-19. The sample was peripheral blood.

The CDR3 spells CSAHTGQGLNTEAFF. In nucleotides, the CDR3 is TGCAGCGCACATACCGGACAGGGTTTGAACACTGAAGCTTTCTTT. The chain couples TRBV29-1 to TRBJ1-1, with TRBD1 identical over 8 bases. Germline V CDR1 and CDR2: SQVTM, ANQGSEA. The CDR3 runs 15 residues. V gave up 7 bases and J gave up 0 bases; unmatched junction bases: 10.